These 10 T cell receptor beta chains originate from one sample sequenced in a study of shared clonotypes between healthy human individuals. The assay was immunoSEQ multiplex PCR, and TCRdb's table has in-frame clones only and misses some. The data show about 980,000 clones, with about 80% seen just once and over 1.3% held by the top ten. The sequencing input was memory CD4+ T cells sorted from blood. The sample's subset: CD45RA-negative fraction. The receptors shown here come from a young man in good health.

J is TRBJ2-7 and V is TRBV6-1; D might be TRBD1 (6 bases). This CDR3 has 13 amino acids. The germline V gene encodes CDR1 MNHNS and CDR2 SASEGT. The V end was cut by 10 bases, the J end by 7 bases, with 20 bases between. CDR3 bases: TGTGCCACTCCAAAGGGACACCGTCTGGAGCAGTACTTC. As protein: CATPKGHRLEQYF.

This clone has a single count. This CDR3 is also generated by other DNA sequences in the sample. The rearrangement links TRBV5-1 to TRBJ1-1, with D possibly matching TRBD1 (5 bases). This CDR3 has 14 residues. Trimming cost V 4 bases and J 2 bases, with 12 bases left between them. In germline, CDR1 is SGHRS, CDR2 YFSETQ. The chain's CDR3 is CASSAGGGNTEAFF. The CDR3 nucleotides are TGCGCCAGCAGCGCCGGCGGGGGAAACACTGAAGCTTTCTTT.

V is TRBV18 and J is TRBJ2-5; D is uncertain. Germline V gene data show CDR1 as KGHSH and CDR2 as LQKENI. V shed 6 bases and J shed 3 bases, with 8 bases lying between them. The CDR3 loop spans 12 amino acids. For the CDR3, the DNA is TGTGCCAGCTCCCTTAGGGAAGAGACCCAGTACTTC. This gives the protein CASSLREETQYF.

This clone was observed many times. The chain has TRBV5-4 and TRBJ2-5, with D possibly being TRBD1 (6 bases). V lost 2 bases and J 5 bases, leaving 16 bases between the germline ends. Germline loops: CDR1 SGHNT, CDR2 YYREEE (reference sequence). The CDR3 is 15 amino acids. CDR3 nucleotides: TGTGCCAGCAGCTTAACAGGGAGTCTTGGGGAGACCCAGTACTTC. Amino acid sequence: CASSLTGSLGETQYF.

The chain carries TRBV2 and TRBJ1-2, with D tentatively TRBD1 (6 bases). The CDR3 loop spans 13 amino acids. Per germline, CDR1 SNHLY and CDR2 FYNNEI. Trimming cost V 2 bases and J 3 bases, with 7 bases left between them. For the CDR3, the DNA is TGTGCCAGCAGTGAACACAGGGACTATGGCTACACCTTC. Translated, it gives CASSEHRDYGYTF.

This sequence joins TRBV5-1 and TRBJ2-7, with 9 positions matching TRBD1. This CDR3 contains 15 residues. After removal of 0 bases from V and 6 bases from J, the junction contained 7 bases not matched to a gene. Per the germline V gene, CDR1 is SGHRS and CDR2 is YFSETQ. The CDR3 region is CASSLEGQGLGEQYF. The CDR3, as DNA: TGCGCCAGCAGCTTGGAGGGACAGGGACTGGGCGAGCAGTACTTC.

The chain has TRBV5-4 and TRBJ1-2; D gene unclear. The germline gives CDR1 SGHNT, CDR2 YYREEE (reference sequence). Between the trimmed V and J ends, which lost 4 bases and 0 bases, there was a span of 10 bases. This CDR3 comprises 14 residues. This CDR3 reads CASSTVGTNYGYTF. The CDR3 bases are TGTGCCAGCAGCACCGTAGGGACTAACTATGGCTACACCTTC.

The chain couples TRBV19 to TRBJ1-4; D is unresolved. Trimming stripped 10 bases from V and 8 bases from J, with 14 bases between. The V gene's germline CDR1 is LNHDA and CDR2 SQIVND (reference sequence). The CDR3 totals 12 residues. CDR3 DNA: TGTGCCACCCTAGGTATCGGGGAAAAACTGTTTTTT. The encoded protein is CATLGIGEKLFF.

This clone was seen only a few times. The rearrangement joins TRBV5-8 to TRBJ1-5; perhaps TRBD1 as D (5 bases). The CDR3 runs 16 residues. V was cut by 5 bases and J by 6 bases, with 21 bases left in between. The germline gives CDR1 SGHTS, CDR2 YDEGEE. In nucleotides, the CDR3 is TGTGCCAGCAGGGCGGGGCTCCGCCATCGGAGTCAGCCCCAGCATTTT. The encoded protein is CASRAGLRHRSQPQHF. The full variable domain, with the rest looked up from reference TRBV5-8 and TRBJ1-5, is EAGVTQSPTHLIKTRGQQATLRCSPISGHTSVYWYQQALGLGLQFLLWYDEGEERNRGNFPPRFSGRQFPNYSSELNVNALELEDSALYLCASRAGLRHRSQPQHFGDGTRLSIL.

The rearrangement links TRBV5-1 to TRBJ2-5, with D perhaps matching TRBD2 (5 bases). Trimming shortened V by 4 bases and J by 3 bases, and 13 bases separated the two germline ends. From germline, CDR1 is SGHRS and CDR2 YFSETQ. CDR3 length: 14 amino acids. CDR3 coding DNA: TGCGCCAGCAGCCTCACTAGACCCGAAGAGACCCAGTACTTC. This encodes CASSLTRPEETQYF.